What follows is one TCR beta chain and its context. This entry comes from a study of T-cell reconstitution after alpha-beta-depleted transplantation in children. Construction of the TCRbeta library involved unique molecular identifiers. TCRdb processed the PCR reads anew with MiXCR; each CDR3 protein has one entry. The sample yields some 200,000 distinct CDR3 sequences, about 9.6% seen once. The sequence was obtained from a human donor who donated a stem cell graft to a child with SCID. The specimen comprised PBMCs from the stem cell graft donor, sampled from the stem cell graft.

The CDR3, as DNA: TGTGCCAGCAGTCGACTAGCGGGGGGGCCGGGGCAGTACTTC. Translating gives CASSRLAGGPGQYF. J is TRBJ2-7 and V is TRBV28, with 14 bases lining up with TRBD2. V lost 5 bases and J lost 9; bases outside the gene matches: 6. This CDR3 has 14 residues. Germline V gives CDR1 MDHEN, CDR2 SYDVKM.